Listed here are 3 T cell receptor beta chains from one sample, sequenced in a study of PD-L1 blockade in urothelial cancer. TCRdb keeps only in-frame clones here, not all; method: immunoSEQ multiplex PCR. The sample has some 39,000 clones; 70% to 90% are singletons. The sample's time point: peripheral blood 6 weeks after treatment start. The sequencing used PBMCs, collected around atezolizumab (anti-PD-L1) treatment. The origin of the receptors is a man in his 70s with urothelial cancer.

V is TRBV29-1 and J is TRBJ1-2; the match to TRBD1 covers 7 bases. CDR1 is SQVTM, CDR2 ANQGSEA, per germline. Losses at the gene ends were 6 bases for V and 5 bases for J; bases not matched to a gene: 12. The CDR3 is made up of 14 amino acids. Here the CDR3 DNA reads TGCAGCGTGGACCACAGGGGCCTGCTATATGGCTACACCTTC. This translates into CSVDHRGLLYGYTF.

The gene calls are TRBV27 and TRBJ2-7; 11 nucleotides line up with TRBD2. V shed 3 bases and J 4 bases; nucleotides not matched to a gene: 5. The V gene's germline CDR1 is MNHEY and CDR2 SMNVEV (reference sequence). This CDR3 is built from 15 residues. CDR3 sequence: CASSFRLAGRYEQYF. CDR3 sequence (DNA): TGTGCCAGCAGTTTTCGACTAGCGGGAAGGTACGAGCAGTACTTC.

The chain carries TRBV30 and TRBJ2-5, with D possibly matching TRBD1 (6 bases). V lost 3 bases and J lost 3, with 20 bases in between. CDR1 is GTSNPN and CDR2 is SVGIG in the germline V gene (reference sequence). The CDR3 has 16 amino acids. CDR3 DNA: TGTGCCTGGAGCAATTACAGGGAAGTGGCCAAAGAGACCCAGTACTTC. Translated, it gives CAWSNYREVAKETQYF.